Listed below are T cell receptor beta chains from one sample, sequenced in a study of blood T cell repertoires in COVID-19. The protocol was immunoSEQ multiplex PCR, while the TCRdb copy is restricted to in-frame clones and leaves out a portion. This repertoire shows about 200,000 clones, just under 85% found once; its top ten account for around 0.93%. Specimen: peripheral blood. These receptors all stem from a man in his 60s with COVID-19, enrolled during active disease. CDR3s include the opening cysteine and the closing phenylalanine or tryptophan. Each record gives: J gene, V gene, clone size, CDR3 protein. Rows give clone size only sometimes, using once, few, many, or a class for an expanded clone.

j_call: TRBJ2-1; v_call: TRBV28; clone_size: .; cdr3_aa: CASSSTTYYNEQFF
j_call: TRBJ1-3; v_call: TRBV9; clone_size: .; cdr3_aa: CASSVAGPPIYF
j_call: TRBJ2-3; v_call: TRBV7-9; clone_size: .; cdr3_aa: CASSLGTGDLTDTQYF
j_call: TRBJ1-3; v_call: TRBV6-2/TRBV6-3; clone_size: .; cdr3_aa: CASSSGLDRAISGNTIYF
j_call: TRBJ1-3; v_call: TRBV11-2; clone_size: few; cdr3_aa: CASSLGSRGNGNTIYF
j_call: TRBJ1-3; v_call: TRBV9; clone_size: .; cdr3_aa: CASSPSDRSRGNTIYF
j_call: TRBJ1-3; v_call: TRBV10-2; clone_size: .; cdr3_aa: CASSEIVAGGSGNTIYF
j_call: TRBJ2-2; v_call: TRBV2; clone_size: .; cdr3_aa: CATRGQANTGELFF
j_call: TRBJ1-6; v_call: TRBV21-1; clone_size: .; cdr3_aa: CASSTKGTGDSYNSPLHF
j_call: TRBJ2-5; v_call: TRBV7-9; clone_size: .; cdr3_aa: CASSPQGWETQYF
j_call: TRBJ2-7; v_call: TRBV7-9; clone_size: .; cdr3_aa: CASSSLLGLGAHPYEQYF
j_call: TRBJ1-6; v_call: TRBV7-2; clone_size: .; cdr3_aa: CASSLDRENSPLHF
j_call: TRBJ2-3; v_call: TRBV4-1; clone_size: .; cdr3_aa: CASSLAGHSTDTQYF
j_call: TRBJ2-3; v_call: TRBV3-1/TRBV3-2; clone_size: .; cdr3_aa: CASSQPGAVDTQYF
j_call: TRBJ1-2; v_call: TRBV6-5; clone_size: .; cdr3_aa: CASTPSLLYEGYTF
j_call: TRBJ1-2; v_call: TRBV6-2/TRBV6-3; clone_size: .; cdr3_aa: CASSYSPGDYGYTF
j_call: TRBJ1-6; v_call: TRBV30; clone_size: .; cdr3_aa: CAWEQVYNSPLHF
j_call: TRBJ2-7; v_call: TRBV28; clone_size: .; cdr3_aa: CASSVPGQGTYEQYF
j_call: TRBJ1-6; v_call: TRBV3-1/TRBV3-2; clone_size: .; cdr3_aa: CAGRPGQKNSPLHF
j_call: TRBJ2-7; v_call: TRBV7-9; clone_size: .; cdr3_aa: CASSLYASGGYEQYF
j_call: TRBJ1-1; v_call: TRBV28; clone_size: .; cdr3_aa: CASSLRTGDEDTEAFF
j_call: TRBJ2-6; v_call: TRBV3-1/TRBV3-2; clone_size: .; cdr3_aa: CASRSGGGTSGANVLTF
j_call: TRBJ1-3; v_call: TRBV19; clone_size: .; cdr3_aa: CASSIGTVIAGNTIYF
j_call: TRBJ1-4; v_call: TRBV23-1; clone_size: .; cdr3_aa: CASSLPRLRGNEKLFF
j_call: TRBJ2-2; v_call: TRBV9; clone_size: .; cdr3_aa: CASSVGQGGSTGELFF